This is a list of T cell receptor beta chains from one sample in a study of PD-1 blockade in classical Hodgkin lymphoma. The repertoire was sequenced with immunoSEQ multiplex PCR; TCRdb's copy has only in-frame clones and lacks some. The sample records tens of thousands of clones, approximately 89% being singletons. The source material was peripheral blood mononuclear cells (PBMCs), sampled before the fourth cycle of nivolumab. Receptors were obtained from a human donor with classical Hodgkin lymphoma. CDR3s include the opening cysteine and the closing phenylalanine or tryptophan. Fields, in order: CDR3 length, J gene, V gene, clone size, D gene, CDR3 DNA, CDR3 protein. The D gene is left open where the match is weak. The size field is filled for only some rows; it gives once, few, many or a size class.

>14|TRBJ2-7|TRBV5-1|NA|NA
TGCGCCAGCAGCTTGGTGACAGATTCCTACGAGCAGTACTTC
CASSLVTDSYEQYF
>15|TRBJ2-6|TRBV6-1|NA|NA
TGTGCCAGCAGTGAAGTGTCTTCTGGGGCCAACGTCCTGACTTTC
CASSEVSSGANVLTF
>13|TRBJ2-7|TRBV11-2|NA|NA
TGTGCCAGCAGCTTGTTTGGGTCCGGGGAGCAGTACTTC
CASSLFGSGEQYF
>13|TRBJ1-5|TRBV5-1|NA|NA
TGCGCCAGCAGCTCGCAGGGAAATCAGCCCCAGCATTTT
CASSSQGNQPQHF
>14|TRBJ2-7|TRBV5-1|NA|TRBD2
TGCGCCAGCAGCTGGAGTTTTGCGGGAGGAGAGCAGTACTTC
CASSWSFAGGEQYF
>13|TRBJ1-2|TRBV7-9|NA|TRBD1
TGTGCCAGCAGCCCCGACAGGGCACATGGCTACACCTTC
CASSPDRAHGYTF
>14|TRBJ1-2|TRBV7-2|NA|NA
TGTGCCAGCAGCTTGGTCACGGGGGGCAGTGGCTACACCTTC
CASSLVTGGSGYTF
>15|TRBJ1-5|TRBV5-6|once|NA
TGTGCCAGCAGCTTGCGGACGTATAGCAATCAGCCCCAGCATTTT
CASSLRTYSNQPQHF
>14|TRBJ2-5|TRBV7-2|NA|NA
TGTGCCAGCAGCTTTGGGGGGCCCCAAGAGACCCAGTACTTC
CASSFGGPQETQYF
>14|TRBJ2-3|TRBV18|NA|NA
TGTGCCAGCTCACTAAATAAGGGGGTGGATACGCAGTATTTT
CASSLNKGVDTQYF
>15|TRBJ2-3|TRBV27|NA|NA
TGTGCCAGCAGTCCCGTATTTTCCGCCACAGATACGCAGTATTTT
CASSPVFSATDTQYF
>14|TRBJ1-4|TRBV7-8|NA|TRBD1
TGTGCCAGCAGCTTGGACGGACAGGGGGGAAAACTGTTTTTT
CASSLDGQGGKLFF
>11|TRBJ1-3|TRBV6-1|NA|NA
TGTGCCAGCAGTGTCGGCAGGGCAATATATTTT
CASSVGRAIYF
>15|TRBJ1-1|TRBV4-1|once|TRBD1
TGCGCCAGCAGCCAAGATGAGGGGGCGTACACTGAAGCTTTCTTT
CASSQDEGAYTEAFF
>15|TRBJ2-2|TRBV5-1|NA|NA
TGCGCCAGCAGCTTGCTACAGGGGAACACCGGGGAGCTGTTTTTT
CASSLLQGNTGELFF
>11|TRBJ2-7|TRBV5-6|NA|NA
TGTGCCAGCAGCCCGAGGAACGAGCAGTACTTC
CASSPRNEQYF
>14|TRBJ1-4|TRBV2|NA|NA
TGTGCCAGCAGTGACGGGGGAGCTAATGAAAAACTGTTTTTT
CASSDGGANEKLFF
>16|TRBJ2-2|TRBV6-1|NA|NA
TGTGCCAGCAGTGAATGGGGGGGGCTGGGCACCGGGGAGCTGTTTTTT
CASSEWGGLGTGELFF
>13|TRBJ2-7|TRBV29-1|NA|NA
TGCAGCGCCACAACAGGGATGTCCTACGAGCAGTACTTC
CSATTGMSYEQYF
>20|TRBJ2-3|TRBV5-1|NA|TRBD2
TGCGCCAGCAGCTTTGCTAGCGGGGGGGCCAAATCCTCTAGCACAGATACGCAGTATTTT
CASSFASGGAKSSSTDTQYF
>13|TRBJ1-1|TRBV27|NA|NA
TGTGCCAGCAGTTTGCCTGGGAACACTGAAGCTTTCTTT
CASSLPGNTEAFF
>15|TRBJ2-1|TRBV4-2|NA|TRBD2
TGTGCCAGCAGCCAAGATCGGGGGGGGCGGGATGAGCAGTTCTTC
CASSQDRGGRDEQFF
>15|TRBJ2-7|TRBV21-1|NA|NA
TGTGCCAGCAGCCCCCGAGGAAACTTCACCTACGAGCAGTACTTC
CASSPRGNFTYEQYF
>16|TRBJ2-5|TRBV9|NA|TRBD2
TGTGCCAGCAGCGTAGCCTCCCGAGAGGCCGGGGGGGCCCAGTACTTC
CASSVASREAGGAQYF
>12|TRBJ2-7|TRBV27|few|NA
TGTGCCAGCAGTCCCGCCAGCTACGAGCAGTACTTC
CASSPASYEQYF
>16|TRBJ2-5|TRBV14|NA|TRBD2
TGTGCCAGCAGCCAAGATCAAGCGGGAGAGGAAGAGACCCAGTACTTC
CASSQDQAGEEETQYF
>16|TRBJ2-7|TRBV28|once|NA
TGTGCCAGCAGTTCTACCTTATGGACAGTGTCCTACGAGCAGTACTTC
CASSSTLWTVSYEQYF
>16|TRBJ2-1|TRBV7-6|NA|NA
TGTGCCAGCAGCTTAGGAACAGCCCGCTCCTACAATGAGCAGTTCTTC
CASSLGTARSYNEQFF
>13|TRBJ2-1|TRBV6-5|NA|NA
TGTGCCAGCAGTCTTACAGGGTCCAATGAGCAGTTCTTC
CASSLTGSNEQFF
>15|TRBJ2-7|TRBV6-1|NA|TRBD2
TGTGCCAGCAGCCCATCGTGGGGCGGGAGCAACGAGCAGTACTTC
CASSPSWGGSNEQYF
>17|TRBJ1-1|TRBV6-1|NA|TRBD1
TGTGCCAGCAGTGAGCGGGACAGGGGCCCAATGAACACTGAAGCTTTCTTT
CASSERDRGPMNTEAFF
>16|TRBJ2-1|TRBV27|NA|TRBD1
TGTGCCAGCAGTGATGCAGGACAGGGGCACTACAATGAGCAGTTCTTC
CASSDAGQGHYNEQFF
>13|TRBJ1-5|TRBV19|NA|NA
TGTGCCAGTACTAAGTCAGGCAATCAGCCCCAGCATTTT
CASTKSGNQPQHF
>23|TRBJ1-5|TRBV2|NA|NA
TGTGCCAGCAGTGATGTGGGTAGAGTGGGGGGACCGAACGCCAGTAATAGCAATCAGCCCCAGCATTTT
CASSDVGRVGGPNASNSNQPQHF
>12|TRBJ2-7|TRBV5-1|NA|NA
TGCGCCAGCAGTCGGGGGACGAACGAGCAGTACTTC
CASSRGTNEQYF
>14|TRBJ1-2|TRBV29-1|few|TRBD1
TGCAGCGTGAGGGGGGCAGGGGGCAAAGATGGCTACACCTTC
CSVRGAGGKDGYTF
>15|TRBJ2-5|TRBV19|NA|NA
TGTGCCAGTAGTACCCGACAACCTATACAAGAGACCCAGTACTTC
CASSTRQPIQETQYF
>15|TRBJ2-3|TRBV19|NA|NA
TGTGCCAGTACCGCCGGGACTTCCGACACAGATACGCAGTATTTT
CASTAGTSDTDTQYF
>11|TRBJ2-7|TRBV7-9|NA|NA
TGTGCCACACAGGGAGACTACGAGCAGTACTTC
CATQGDYEQYF
>17|TRBJ2-6|TRBV19|NA|NA
TGTGCCAGTAGTATCGGCCAGGGGCCCCCCGGGGCCAACGTCCTGACTTTC
CASSIGQGPPGANVLTF
>15|TRBJ2-5|TRBV9|once|NA
TGTGCCAGCAGCGTAGTGGGCAGCCCTCAAGAGACCCAGTACTTC
CASSVVGSPQETQYF
>12|TRBJ1-2|TRBV6-1|NA|NA
TGTGCCAGCTCGGCAGGGGACTATGGCTACACCTTC
CASSAGDYGYTF
>14|TRBJ2-1|TRBV7-3|NA|NA
TGTGCCAGCAGCTCGGCAGGGCTTGAGGGTGAGCAGTTCTTC
CASSSAGLEGEQFF
>13|TRBJ1-1|TRBV6-6|NA|NA
TGTGCCAGCAGCCAATTCTATACCACTGAAGCTTTCTTT
CASSQFYTTEAFF
>13|TRBJ1-3|TRBV21-1|NA|NA
TGTGCCAGCAGCATTACAGCTGGAAACACCATATATTTT
CASSITAGNTIYF
>15|TRBJ1-1|TRBV7-9|NA|NA
TGTGCCAGCAGCTTAATGTCAGGCGGGAACACTGAAGCTTTCTTT
CASSLMSGGNTEAFF
>15|TRBJ2-5|TRBV7-3|NA|TRBD1
TGTGCCAGCAGCATTGGGACAGGGTTTGGGGAGACCCAGTACTTC
CASSIGTGFGETQYF
>15|TRBJ2-2|TRBV2|NA|NA
TGTGCCAGCAGTGAAGGAGCAGGGAACACCGGGGAGCTGTTTTTT
CASSEGAGNTGELFF
>16|TRBJ1-2|TRBV7-9|NA|TRBD1
TGTGCCAGCAGCCCCGACAGGGGGCCACAAAACTATGGCTACACCTTC
CASSPDRGPQNYGYTF
>20|TRBJ1-6|TRBV19|NA|TRBD1
TGTGCCAGTAGTATCAGGATTGCTAAAGGGGGCGCGGGGTACAATTCACCCCTCCACTTT
CASSIRIAKGGAGYNSPLHF